This T cell receptor beta chain was sequenced for a study of beta chain features in type 1 diabetes. Overall study findings and caveats: TCRB repertoires of naive, central memory and Treg cells appeared more similar among patients than among healthy donors.

Since all of the isolated RNA was reverse transcribed, expressed TCRB transcripts were what got sequenced. Using immunoSEQ multiplex PCR, the repertoire was profiled, and TCRdb retains in-frame clones only, with some absent. Of about 140,000 clones listed, 9% to 10% are singletons. Germline V gives CDR1 SGHNT, CDR2 YYREEE (reference sequence). The J segment lost 2 bases and the V segment lost 1 base, leaving 2 bases of the junction unmatched. The CDR3 length is 14 residues. The sample holds a few counts of this clone. Antigen: not known. This clonotype originated in a middle-aged woman in good health. The genes are TRBV5-4 and TRBJ2-7; 8 bases match TRBD2. Specimen: central memory CD4+ T cells from blood. The chain's CDR3 is CASSLPGGAYEQYF. In DNA form, the CDR3 reads TGTGCCAGCAGCTTGCCGGGGGGGGCCTACGAGCAGTACTTC.